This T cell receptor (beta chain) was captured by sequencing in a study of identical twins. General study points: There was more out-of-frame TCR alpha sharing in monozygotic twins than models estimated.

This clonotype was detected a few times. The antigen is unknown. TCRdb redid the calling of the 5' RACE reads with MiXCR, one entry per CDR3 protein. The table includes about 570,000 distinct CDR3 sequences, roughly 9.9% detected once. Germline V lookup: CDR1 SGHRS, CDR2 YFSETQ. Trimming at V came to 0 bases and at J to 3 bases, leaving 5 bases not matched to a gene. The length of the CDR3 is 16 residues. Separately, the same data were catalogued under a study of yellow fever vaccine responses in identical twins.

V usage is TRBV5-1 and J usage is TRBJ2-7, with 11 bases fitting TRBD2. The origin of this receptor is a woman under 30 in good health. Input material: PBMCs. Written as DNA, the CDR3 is TGCGCCAGCAGCTTGGTTCCGACTAGCGGGAACTACGAGCAGTACTTC. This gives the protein CASSLVPTSGNYEQYF.